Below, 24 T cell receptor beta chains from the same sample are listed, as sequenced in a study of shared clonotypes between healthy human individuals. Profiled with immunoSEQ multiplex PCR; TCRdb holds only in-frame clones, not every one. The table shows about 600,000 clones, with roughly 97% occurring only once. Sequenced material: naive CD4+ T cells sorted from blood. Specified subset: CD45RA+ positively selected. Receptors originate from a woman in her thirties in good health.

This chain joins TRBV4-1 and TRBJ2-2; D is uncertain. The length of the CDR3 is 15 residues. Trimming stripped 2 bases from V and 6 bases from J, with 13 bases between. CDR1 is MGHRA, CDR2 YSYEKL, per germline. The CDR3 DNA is TGCGCCAGCAGCCAAAAAGCCTTTGGGGCCGGGGAGCTGTTTTTT. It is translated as CASSQKAFGAGELFF.

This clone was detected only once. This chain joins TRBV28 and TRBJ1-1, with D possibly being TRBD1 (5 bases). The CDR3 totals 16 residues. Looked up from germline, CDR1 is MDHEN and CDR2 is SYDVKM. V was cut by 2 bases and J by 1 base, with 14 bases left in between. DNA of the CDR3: TGTGCCAGCAGTTTACCCCCCGACAGCCCGAACACTGAAGCTTTCTTT. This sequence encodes CASSLPPDSPNTEAFF.

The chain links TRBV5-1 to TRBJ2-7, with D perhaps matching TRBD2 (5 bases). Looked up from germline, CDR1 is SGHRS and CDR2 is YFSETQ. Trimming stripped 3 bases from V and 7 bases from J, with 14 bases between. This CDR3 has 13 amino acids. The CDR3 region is CASSWLEGAEQYF. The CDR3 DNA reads TGCGCCAGCAGCTGGTTAGAGGGCGCGGAGCAGTACTTC.

CDR3 coding DNA: TGTGCCAGCAGTTTACGGGGACTAGCGGCTACCCAAGAGACCCAGTACTTC. It yields the protein CASSLRGLAATQETQYF. This chain uses TRBV28 with TRBJ2-5; TRBD2 matches 11 bases. CDR3 size: 17 residues. The V gene's germline CDR1 is MDHEN and CDR2 SYDVKM. V lost 2 bases to trimming and J lost 1 base; unmatched junction nucleotides: 6.

The CDR3 nucleotides read TGTGCCAGCAGGACGGGGCAGGGATATTACGAGCAGTACTTC. The encoded protein is CASRTGQGYYEQYF. This chain joins TRBV6-6 and TRBJ2-7, with D perhaps being TRBD1 or TRBD2 (5 bases each). The CDR3 has 14 amino acids. V dropped 6 bases and J dropped 4 bases, with 16 bases sitting between them. Germline lookup yields CDR1 MNHNY and CDR2 SVGAGI (reference sequence).

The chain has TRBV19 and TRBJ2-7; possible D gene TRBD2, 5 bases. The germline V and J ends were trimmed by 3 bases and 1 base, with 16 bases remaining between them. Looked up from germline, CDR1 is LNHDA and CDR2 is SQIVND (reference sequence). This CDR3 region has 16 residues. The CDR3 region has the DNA TGTGCCAGTAGTATGATTGGACGGGGAGCATCCTACGAGCAGTACTTC. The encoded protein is CASSMIGRGASYEQYF. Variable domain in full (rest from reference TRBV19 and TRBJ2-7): DGGITQSPKYLFRKEGQNVTLSCEQNLNHDAMYWYRQDPGQGLRLIYYSQIVNDFQKGDIAEGYSVSREKKESFPLTVTSAQKNPTAFYLCASSMIGRGASYEQYFGPGTRLTVT.

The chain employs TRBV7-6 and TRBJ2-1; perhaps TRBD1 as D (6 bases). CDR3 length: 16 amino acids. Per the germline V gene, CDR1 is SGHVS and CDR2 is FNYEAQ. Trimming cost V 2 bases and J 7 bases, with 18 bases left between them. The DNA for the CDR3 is TGTGCCAGCAGCTTAAAAACGGTGGGGGCGCGGAATGAGCAGTTCTTC. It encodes CASSLKTVGARNEQFF.

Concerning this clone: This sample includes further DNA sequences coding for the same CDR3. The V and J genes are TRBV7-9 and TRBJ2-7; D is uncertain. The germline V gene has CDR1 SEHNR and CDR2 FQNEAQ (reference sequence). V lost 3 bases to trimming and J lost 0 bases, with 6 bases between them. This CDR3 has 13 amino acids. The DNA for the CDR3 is TGTGCCAGCAGCTTCCCCAGCTCCTACGAGCAGTACTTC. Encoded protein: CASSFPSSYEQYF.

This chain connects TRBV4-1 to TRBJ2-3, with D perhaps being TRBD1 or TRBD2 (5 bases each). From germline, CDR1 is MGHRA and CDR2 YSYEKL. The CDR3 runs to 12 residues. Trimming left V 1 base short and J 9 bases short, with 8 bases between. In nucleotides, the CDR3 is TGCGCCAGCAGCCAAGCCGGGACCACGCAGTATTTT. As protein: CASSQAGTTQYF.

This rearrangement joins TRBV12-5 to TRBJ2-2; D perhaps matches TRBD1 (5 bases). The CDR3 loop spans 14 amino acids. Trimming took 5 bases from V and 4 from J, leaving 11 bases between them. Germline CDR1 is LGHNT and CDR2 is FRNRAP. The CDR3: CASGKDISTGELFF. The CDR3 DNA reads TGTGCTAGTGGTAAGGACATAAGCACCGGGGAGCTGTTTTTT.

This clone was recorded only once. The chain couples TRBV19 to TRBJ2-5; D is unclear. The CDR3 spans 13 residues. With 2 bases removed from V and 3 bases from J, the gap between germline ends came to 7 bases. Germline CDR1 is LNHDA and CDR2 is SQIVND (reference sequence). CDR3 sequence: CASSIMEKETQYF. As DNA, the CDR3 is TGTGCCAGTAGTATAATGGAGAAAGAGACCCAGTACTTC.

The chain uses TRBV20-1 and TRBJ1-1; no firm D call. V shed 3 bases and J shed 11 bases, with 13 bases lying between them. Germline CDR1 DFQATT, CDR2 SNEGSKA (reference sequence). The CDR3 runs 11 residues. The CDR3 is CSASFRTVAFF. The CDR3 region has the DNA TGCAGTGCTAGTTTCCGGACTGTCGCTTTCTTT.

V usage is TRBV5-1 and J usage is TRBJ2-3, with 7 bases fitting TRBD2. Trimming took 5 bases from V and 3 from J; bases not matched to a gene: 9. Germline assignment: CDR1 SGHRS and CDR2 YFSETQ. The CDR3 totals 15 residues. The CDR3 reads CASSSLPGLTDTQYF. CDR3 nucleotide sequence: TGCGCCAGCAGTTCGCTACCGGGACTAACAGATACGCAGTATTTT.

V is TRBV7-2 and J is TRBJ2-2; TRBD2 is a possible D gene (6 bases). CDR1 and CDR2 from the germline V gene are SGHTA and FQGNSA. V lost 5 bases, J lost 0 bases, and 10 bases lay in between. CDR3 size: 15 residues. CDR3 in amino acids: CASSPRDSNTGELFF. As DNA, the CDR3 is TGTGCCAGCAGCCCCCGGGACTCGAACACCGGGGAGCTGTTTTTT.

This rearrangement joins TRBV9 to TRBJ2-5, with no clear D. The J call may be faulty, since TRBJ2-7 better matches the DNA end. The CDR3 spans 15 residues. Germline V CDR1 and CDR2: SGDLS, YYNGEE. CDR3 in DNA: TGTGCCAGCAGCGTAGCTCCAGAGAACGTGTACGAGCAGTACTTC. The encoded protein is CASSVAPENVYEQYF.

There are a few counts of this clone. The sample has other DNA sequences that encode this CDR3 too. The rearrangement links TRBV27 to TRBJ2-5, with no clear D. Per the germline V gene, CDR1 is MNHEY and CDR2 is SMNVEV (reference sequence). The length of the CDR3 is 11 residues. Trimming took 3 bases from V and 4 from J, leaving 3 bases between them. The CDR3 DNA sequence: TGTGCCAGCAGTTTTAGAGAGACCCAGTACTTC. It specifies CASSFRETQYF.

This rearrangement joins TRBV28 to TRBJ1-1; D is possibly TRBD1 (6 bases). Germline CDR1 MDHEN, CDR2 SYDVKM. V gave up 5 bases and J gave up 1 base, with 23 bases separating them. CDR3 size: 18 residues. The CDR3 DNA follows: TGTGCCAGCAGTACCAAAAAGATACGGACAGCAACGAACACTGAAGCTTTCTTT. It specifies CASSTKKIRTATNTEAFF. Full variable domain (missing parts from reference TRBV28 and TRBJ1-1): DVKVTQSSRYLVKRTGEKVFLECVQDMDHENMFWYRQDPGLGLRLIYFSYDVKMKEKGDIPEGYSVSREKKERFSLILESASTNQTSMYLCASSTKKIRTATNTEAFFGQGTRLTVV.

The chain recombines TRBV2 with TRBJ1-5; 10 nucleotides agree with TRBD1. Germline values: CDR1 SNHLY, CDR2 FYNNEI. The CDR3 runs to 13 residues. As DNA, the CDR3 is TGTGCTTATGGACAGGGGGTGAATCAGCCCCAGCATTTT. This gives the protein CAYGQGVNQPQHF.

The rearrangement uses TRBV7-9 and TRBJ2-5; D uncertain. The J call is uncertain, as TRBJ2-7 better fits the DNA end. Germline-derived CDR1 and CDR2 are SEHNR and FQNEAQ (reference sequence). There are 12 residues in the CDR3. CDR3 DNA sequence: TGTGCCAGCAGCTTAGTGGGCTACGAGCAGTACTTC. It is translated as CASSLVGYEQYF.

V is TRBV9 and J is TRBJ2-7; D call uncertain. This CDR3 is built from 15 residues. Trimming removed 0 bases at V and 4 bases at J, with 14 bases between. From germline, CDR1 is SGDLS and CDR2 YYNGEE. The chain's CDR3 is CASSVATGGEYEQYF. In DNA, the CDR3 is TGTGCCAGCAGCGTAGCTACGGGTGGAGAGTACGAGCAGTACTTC.

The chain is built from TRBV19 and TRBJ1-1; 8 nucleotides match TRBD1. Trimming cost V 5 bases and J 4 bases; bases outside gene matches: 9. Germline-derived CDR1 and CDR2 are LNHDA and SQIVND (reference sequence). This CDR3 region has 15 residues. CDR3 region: CASSPDRASITEAFF. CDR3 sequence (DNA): TGTGCCAGTAGTCCGGACAGGGCGAGTATCACTGAAGCTTTCTTT.

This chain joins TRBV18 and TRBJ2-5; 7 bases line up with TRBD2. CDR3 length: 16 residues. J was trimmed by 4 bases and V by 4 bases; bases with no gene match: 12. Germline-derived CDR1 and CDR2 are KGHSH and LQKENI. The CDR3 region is CASSLLAFVRVETQYF. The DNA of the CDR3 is TGTGCCAGCTCACTACTAGCGTTCGTCAGGGTAGAGACCCAGTACTTC. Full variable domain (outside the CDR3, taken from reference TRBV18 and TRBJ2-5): NAGVMQNPRHLVRRRGQEARLRCSPMKGHSHVYWYRQLPEEGLKFMVYLQKENIIDESGMPKERFSAEFPKEGPSILRIQQVVRGDSAAYFCASSLLAFVRVETQYFGPGTRLLVL.

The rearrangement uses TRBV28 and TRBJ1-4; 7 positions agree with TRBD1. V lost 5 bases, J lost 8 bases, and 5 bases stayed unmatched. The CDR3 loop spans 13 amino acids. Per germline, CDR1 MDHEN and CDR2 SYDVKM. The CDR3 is CASSPGGREKLFF. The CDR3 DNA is TGTGCCAGCAGTCCAGGGGGGCGCGAAAAACTGTTTTTT.

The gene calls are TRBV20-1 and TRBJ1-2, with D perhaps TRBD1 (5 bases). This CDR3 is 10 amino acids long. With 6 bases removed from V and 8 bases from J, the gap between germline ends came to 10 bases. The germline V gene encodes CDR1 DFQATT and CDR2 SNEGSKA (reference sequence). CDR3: CSALGGGYTF. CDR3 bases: TGCAGTGCCCTGGGGGGAGGCTACACCTTC.